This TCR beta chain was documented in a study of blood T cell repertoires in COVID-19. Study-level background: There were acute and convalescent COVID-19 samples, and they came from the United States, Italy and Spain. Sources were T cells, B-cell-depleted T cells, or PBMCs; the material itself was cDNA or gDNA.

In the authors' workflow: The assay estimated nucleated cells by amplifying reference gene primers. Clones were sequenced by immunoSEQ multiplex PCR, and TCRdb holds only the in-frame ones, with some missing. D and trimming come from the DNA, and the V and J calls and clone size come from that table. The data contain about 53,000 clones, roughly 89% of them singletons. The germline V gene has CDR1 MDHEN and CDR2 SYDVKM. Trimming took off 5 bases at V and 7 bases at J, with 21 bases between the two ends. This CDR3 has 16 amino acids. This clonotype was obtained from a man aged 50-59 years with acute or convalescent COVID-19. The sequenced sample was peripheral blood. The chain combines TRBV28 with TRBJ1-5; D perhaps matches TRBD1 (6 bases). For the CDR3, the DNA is TGTGCCAGCAGTCCGTTACTACAGGGAAGAGGGCAGCCCCAGCATTTT. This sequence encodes CASSPLLQGRGQPQHF.